This entry concerns a single T cell receptor beta chain. Source study methods: Estimation of nucleated cell counts was performed using reference gene primer amplification. Produced via immunoSEQ multiplex PCR; TCRdb's table is partial and in-frame only. From that table come the V and J calls and clone size; the DNA was used to work out D and trimming. Of about 320,000 clones in the sample, 70% to 90% were seen once. This entry belongs to a study of blood T cell repertoires in COVID-19. The overall study: Material from acute and convalescent COVID-19 was sourced from the United States, Italy and Spain.

CDR3 length equals 16 residues. Trimming cost V 4 bases and J 2 bases; bases outside gene matches: 8. Germline CDR1 SGHRS, CDR2 YFSETQ. This sequence joins TRBV5-1 and TRBJ2-2; 7 bases fit TRBD1. The clonotype originates from a human donor in a cohort sampled during active COVID-19. The material sequenced was peripheral blood. CDR3 in amino acids: CASSPTQGKNTGELFF. The CDR3 region has the DNA TGCGCCAGCAGCCCGACACAGGGGAAAAACACCGGGGAGCTGTTTTTT.